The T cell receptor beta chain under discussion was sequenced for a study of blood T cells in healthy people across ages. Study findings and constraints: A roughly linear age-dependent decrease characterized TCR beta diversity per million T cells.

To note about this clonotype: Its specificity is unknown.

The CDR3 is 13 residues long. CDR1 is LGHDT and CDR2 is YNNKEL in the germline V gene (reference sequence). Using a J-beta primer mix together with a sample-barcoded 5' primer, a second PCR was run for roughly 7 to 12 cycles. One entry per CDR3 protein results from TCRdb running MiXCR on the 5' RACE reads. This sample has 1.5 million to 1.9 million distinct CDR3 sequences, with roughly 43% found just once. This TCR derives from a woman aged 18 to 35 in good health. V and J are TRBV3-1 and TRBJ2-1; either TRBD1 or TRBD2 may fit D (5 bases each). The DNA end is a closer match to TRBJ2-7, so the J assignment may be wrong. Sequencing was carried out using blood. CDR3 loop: CASQVGTYNEQYF. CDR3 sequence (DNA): TGTGCCAGCCAAGTGGGGACCTACAATGAGCAGTACTTC.